This T cell receptor (beta chain) was recovered during a study of blood T cell repertoires in COVID-19. Assay: immunoSEQ multiplex PCR; the TCRdb copy retains only in-frame clones and omits some. The data contain roughly 220,000 clones, nearly 90% of them seen just once; the ten biggest clones take up about 15%. Everyone who took part was 18 to 89 years old, and they came from 20 to 25 US areas. Participants had their cohort set by participant-reported clinical history. The germline CDR1 and CDR2 sequences are SEHNR and FQNEAQ (reference sequence). V lost 5 bases, J lost 6 bases, and 23 bases lay in between. CDR3 length: 17 amino acids.

This TCR was recovered from a man aged 25 to 40 who had been exposed to COVID-19. The chain is built from TRBV7-9 and TRBJ2-1; possible D gene TRBD2, 5 bases. The sequenced material came from PBMCs or T cells enriched from blood (not recorded which). CDR3 DNA: TGTGCCAGCAGCCCAAACAAAGATTTCCGGGGTCGCAATGAGCAGTTCTTC. This translates into CASSPNKDFRGRNEQFF. Complete variable domain (other parts from reference TRBV7-9 and TRBJ2-1): DTGVSQNPRHKITKRGQNVTFRCDPISEHNRLYWYRQTLGQGPEFLTYFQNEAQLEKSRLLSDRFSAERPKGSFSTLEIQRTEQGDSAMYLCASSPNKDFRGRNEQFFGPGTRLTVL.